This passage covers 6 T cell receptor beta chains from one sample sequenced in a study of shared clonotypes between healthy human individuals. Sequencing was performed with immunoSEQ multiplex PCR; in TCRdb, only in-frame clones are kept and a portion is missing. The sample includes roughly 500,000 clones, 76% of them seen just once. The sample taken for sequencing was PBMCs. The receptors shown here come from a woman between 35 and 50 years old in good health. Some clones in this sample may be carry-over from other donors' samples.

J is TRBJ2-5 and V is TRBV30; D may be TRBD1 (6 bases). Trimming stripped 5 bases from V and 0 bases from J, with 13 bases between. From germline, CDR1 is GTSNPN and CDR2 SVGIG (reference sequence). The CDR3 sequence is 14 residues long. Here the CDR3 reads CAWAFDRYQETQYF. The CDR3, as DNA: TGTGCCTGGGCATTCGACAGGTACCAAGAGACCCAGTACTTC.

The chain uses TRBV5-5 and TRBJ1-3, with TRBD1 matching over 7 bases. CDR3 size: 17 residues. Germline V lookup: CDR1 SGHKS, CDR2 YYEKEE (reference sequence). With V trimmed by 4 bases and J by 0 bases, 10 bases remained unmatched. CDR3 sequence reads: CASSPPQTGNSGNTIYF. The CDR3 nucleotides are TGTGCCAGCAGCCCCCCTCAGACAGGGAACTCTGGAAACACCATATATTTT.

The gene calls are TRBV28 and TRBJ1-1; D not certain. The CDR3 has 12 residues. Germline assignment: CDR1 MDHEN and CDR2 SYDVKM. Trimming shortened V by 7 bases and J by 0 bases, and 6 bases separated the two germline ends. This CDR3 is CASNAVNTEAFF. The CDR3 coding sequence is TGTGCCAGCAACGCAGTGAACACTGAAGCTTTCTTT.

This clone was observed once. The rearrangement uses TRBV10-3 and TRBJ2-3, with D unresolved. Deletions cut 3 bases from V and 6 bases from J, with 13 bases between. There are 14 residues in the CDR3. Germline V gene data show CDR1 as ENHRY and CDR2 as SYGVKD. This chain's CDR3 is CAISDPDRLDTQYF. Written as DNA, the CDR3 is TGTGCCATCAGTGACCCCGACCGGTTGGATACGCAGTATTTT.

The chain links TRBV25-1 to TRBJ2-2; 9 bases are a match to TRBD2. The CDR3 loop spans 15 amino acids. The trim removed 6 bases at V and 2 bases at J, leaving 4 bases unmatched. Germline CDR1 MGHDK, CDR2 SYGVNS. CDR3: CASRGLADNTGELFF. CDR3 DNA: TGTGCCAGCAGGGGACTAGCCGATAACACCGGGGAGCTGTTTTTT. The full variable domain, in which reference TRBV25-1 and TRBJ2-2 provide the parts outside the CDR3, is EADIYQTPRYLVIGTGKKITLECSQTMGHDKMYWYQQDPGMELHLIHYSYGVNSTEKGDLSSESTVSRIRTEHFPLTLESARPSHTSQYLCASRGLADNTGELFFGEGSRLTVL.

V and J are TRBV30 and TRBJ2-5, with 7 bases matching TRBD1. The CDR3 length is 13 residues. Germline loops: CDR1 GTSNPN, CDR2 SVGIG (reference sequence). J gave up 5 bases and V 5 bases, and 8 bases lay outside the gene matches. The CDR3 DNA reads TGTGCCTGGGTTACAGGGGCCACGGAGACCCAGTACTTC. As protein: CAWVTGATETQYF.